This TCR beta chain appears in the sequencing data of a study of T cells in Graves' hyperthyroidism and ophthalmopathy (dated by TCRdb to 2018 to 2020). Study-level background: Peripheral blood was sampled at the time of initial diagnosis, prior to any treatment. Prospective prediction of ophthalmopathy was tested in an independent validation cohort consisting of 18 hyperthyroidism patients and some 15 patients who later progressed to ophthalmopathy. After sampling, hyperthyroidism patients received methimazole starting at 30 mg daily, and ophthalmopathy patients received high-dose intravenous methylprednisolone. The paper reports TCR Vbeta CDR3 sequencing of 130 to 150 peripheral blood samples: fewer than 50 ophthalmopathy, under 80 hyperthyroidism and around 17 progressor patients. The 75 to 100 discovery patients were randomly split 7:3 into training and test sets. A discovery cohort of roughly 96 patients, about 40 with Graves' ophthalmopathy and about 58 with stable Graves' hyperthyroidism, was used to find distinguishing TCR V-J signatures. Thyroid tissue and blood T-cell repertoires from six Graves' hyperthyroidism patients were also compared in the study.

Overall study results and their limits: Ophthalmopathy was separated from stable hyperthyroidism by a 13 V-J signature model, with over 85% sensitivity and roughly 81% specificity obtained in cross-validation and 80%/75% obtained in testing. In validation, the model predicted progression to ophthalmopathy with roughly 70% sensitivity and approximately 74% specificity, a median of around six months before onset. Most expanded thyroid clonotypes (frequency above 0.001) were also detected in blood, suggesting blood repertoires may reflect thyroid immune responses. No statistical method was used to fix the sample size in advance, and group allocation was not hidden from the investigators.

With regard to this clonotype: Its cognate antigen has yet to be identified. No much larger clonotype is one base removed from it; base qualities were not supplied.

Graves' hyperthyroidism was defined as stable when no progression to ophthalmopathy occurred over 18 months of follow-up. Hyperthyroidism patients were aged 18 to 65 years and newly diagnosed, with disease duration of less than 2 months. Patients with uncontrolled infections, other autoimmune diseases, pregnancy or lactation were excluded. Diagnoses were based on clinical symptoms, serum thyroxine and TRAb, thyroid ultrasound and orbital computed tomography. PBMCs were separated from over 9 ml of fresh peripheral blood using Ficoll-Paque density gradient centrifugation. Total RNA was extracted using Trizol reagent, and RNA quality was assessed on an Agilent 2100 Bioanalyzer. From the cysteine through the phenylalanine, the CDR3 covers 10 amino acids. Of all the DNA, just the CDR3 is kept, 30 bases in frame from base 1. V is pared back by 4 bases and J by 5 bases, with 5 bases lying between the germline termini. The germline V gene (reference sequence) yields GTSNPN for CDR1 and SVGIG for CDR2.

TCR beta CDR3 regions were amplified from RNA transcripts. For the first round of RT-PCR on the TCR CDR3, the HTBI primer set was used together with the Qiagen OneStep RT-PCR kit. Libraries were constructed in a second round of multiplex PCR, after which size selection and purification were performed. The libraries were sequenced on an Illumina HiSeq2000 using paired-end 100 bp reads. Turning to the authors' computational methods: Raw data were processed with SOAPnuke, discarding reads with adapters, uncalled bases, mean Phred below 15, or no exact constant-primer or identifier match. COPE v1.2.5 was used to merge high-quality paired reads, and clonotypes were defined as unique nucleotide sequences. MiTCR v1.1 was used to align the clonotypes against IMGT TRBV, TRBD and TRBJ reference segments. Analysis was restricted to V-J combinations with a frequency above 0.0001, which covered roughly 99% of repertoires. A TCS score was defined as the ratio between F50 (clonal expansion) and ExV (chaos), using BLOSUM62-based TCRdist between CDR3 peptides within each V-J. Welch's t-statistics and random forest reduced fewer than 600 V-J features to 13, which were used in a naive Bayes classifier (R e1071). TCRdb cleaned the public reads at Q25 with fastp, built clones with MiXCR and kept in-frame beta chains. Rows are unified per CDR3 protein, each entry keeping the most common DNA and genes. The V and J calls shown here were made by TCRdb, not taken from the authors' results. The sample table lists approximately 520,000 distinct CDR3 sequences, more than 20% of them with a count of one. The top ten clonotypes cover less than 30% of the sample.

The rearranged segments are TRBV30 and TRBJ1-1, with the D segment identity uncertain. The receptor was derived from a young man with Graves' hyperthyroidism. Sequencing was carried out using blood. The base sequence is TGTGCCTGGATAAGGACTGAAGCTTTCTTT. It is translated as CAWIRTEAFF. The full variable domain, completed from the reference TRBV30 and TRBJ1-1 proteins outside the CDR3, reads SQTIHQWPATLVQPVGSPLSLECTVEGTSNPNLYWYRQAAGRGLQLLFYSVGIGQISSEVPQNLSASRPQDRQFILSSKKLLLSDSGFYLCAWIRTEAFFGQGTRLTVV.